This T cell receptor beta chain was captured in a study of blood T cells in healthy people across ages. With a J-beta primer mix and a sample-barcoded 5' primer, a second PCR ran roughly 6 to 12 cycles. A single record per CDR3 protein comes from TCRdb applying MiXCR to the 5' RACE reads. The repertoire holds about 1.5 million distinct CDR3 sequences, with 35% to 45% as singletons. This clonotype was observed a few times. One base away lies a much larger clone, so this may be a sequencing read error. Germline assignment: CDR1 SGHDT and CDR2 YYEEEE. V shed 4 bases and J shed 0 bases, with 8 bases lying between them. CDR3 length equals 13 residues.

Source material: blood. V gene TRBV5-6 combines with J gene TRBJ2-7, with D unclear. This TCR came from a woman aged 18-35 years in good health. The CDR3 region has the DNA TGTGCCAGCAGCGTGGTGGACTCCTACGAGCAGTACTTC. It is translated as CASSVVDSYEQYF. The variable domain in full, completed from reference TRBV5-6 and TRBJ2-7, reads DAGVTQSPTHLIKTRGQQVTLRCSPKSGHDTVSWYQQALGQGPQFIFQYYEEEERQRGNFPDRFSGHQFPNYSSELNVNALLLGDSALYLCASSVVDSYEQYFGPGTRLTVT.